These 17 T cell receptor beta chains originate from one sample sequenced in a study of low-dose radiotherapy and immunotherapy resistance in tumors. The sample's time point: before trial treatment. Priming of first-strand cDNA relied on TRAV- and TRBV-specific primers (covering alpha and beta chains). Amplification of TCRs used a constant-region primer and V-primer adapter for roughly 21 PCR cycles. TCRdb independently ran MiXCR on the reads; one entry per CDR3 protein. Here the sample spans tens of thousands of distinct CDR3 sequences, roughly 19% being singletons. The input for sequencing was PBMCs, taken before treatment. These receptors were taken from a male donor with prostate cancer.

This clonotype was observed at least ten times. The J gene is TRBJ2-1, the V gene TRBV24-1; no firm D call. Germline CDR1 is KGHDR and CDR2 is SFDVKD. Trimming stripped 2 bases from V and 3 bases from J, with 13 bases between. The CDR3 covers 16 residues. CDR3 sequence reads: CATSDSDGWDYNEQFF. The CDR3 coding sequence is TGTGCCACCAGTGATTCGGATGGGTGGGACTACAATGAGCAGTTCTTC.

This clonotype has ten or more counts. DNA of the CDR3: TGTGCCTGGAACAACGGGGGGGCAGATACGCAGTATTTT. This sequence encodes CAWNNGGADTQYF. This chain joins TRBV30 and TRBJ2-3; 8 bases map to TRBD2. Germline CDR1 GTSNPN, CDR2 SVGIG (reference sequence). The V segment lost 4 bases and the J segment 4 bases; nucleotides outside the gene matches: 4. The CDR3 has 13 residues.

This clonotype was found many times. The V gene is TRBV28, the J gene TRBJ1-6; D may be TRBD1 (6 bases). The V gene's germline CDR1 is MDHEN and CDR2 SYDVKM. Trimming left V 7 bases short and J 10 bases short, with 20 bases between. The CDR3 spans 15 residues. CDR3 sequence: CASNRQVFDESPLHF. In DNA form, the CDR3 reads TGTGCCAGCAACCGACAGGTTTTTGATGAATCACCCCTCCACTTT.

This clonotype was seen once. With only one base between it and a far larger clone, this is likely a read error. V gene TRBV29-1 combines with J gene TRBJ2-7; the D gene is possibly TRBD2 (6 bases). In germline, CDR1 is SQVTM, CDR2 ANQGSEA. The CDR3 has 16 amino acids. Trimming removed 3 bases at V and 7 bases at J, with 25 bases between. CDR3 in DNA: TGCAGCGTTGACAGAATTGGTCAGCGGGCTTCCAATGAGCAGTACTTC. It translates to CSVDRIGQRASNEQYF.

This clonotype showed up many times. The CDR3 coding sequence is TGTGCCAGCAGCCAAGACGCCGCCGCCGCGACTAACTATGGCTACACCTTC. Its translation is CASSQDAAAATNYGYTF. The gene calls are TRBV4-2 and TRBJ1-2; D gene unclear. The germline gives CDR1 LGHNA, CDR2 YNFKEQ. V was pared by 0 bases and J by 0 bases, with 14 bases between. There are 17 residues in the CDR3.

This clonotype came up many times. This chain connects TRBV18 to TRBJ2-2; D gene uncertain. This CDR3 comprises 13 residues. Per germline, CDR1 KGHSH and CDR2 LQKENI. V dropped 5 bases and J dropped 3 bases, with 7 bases sitting between them. CDR3 amino acids: CASSMFDTGELFF. In nucleotides, the CDR3 is TGTGCCAGCTCAATGTTTGACACCGGGGAGCTGTTTTTT.

Of note for this clonotype: This may be a read error: a much more frequent sequence differs by one nucleotide. V gene TRBV7-2 combines with J gene TRBJ2-7, with TRBD2 matching 12 bases. Near its end, the DNA agrees better with TRBJ2-1, so the J call may be wrong. The germline gives CDR1 SGHTA, CDR2 FQGNSA. The CDR3 runs to 14 residues. CDR3 loop: CASSPGLAGYEQFF. The CDR3 coding sequence is TGTGCCAGCAGCCCCGGACTAGCGGGGTACGAGCAGTTCTTC.

In its sample, this clonotype was seen many times. The chain joins TRBV6-6 to TRBJ2-3; tentatively, D is TRBD2 (6 bases). CDR1 is MNHNY and CDR2 is SVGAGI in the germline V gene (reference sequence). CDR3 length: 15 residues. The V gene lost 3 bases and the J gene lost 2 bases, with 12 bases spanning the gap. The CDR3 coding sequence is TGTGCCAGCAGTTATGGGGGGTATGTCACAGATACGCAGTATTTT. Protein product: CASSYGGYVTDTQYF.

Ten or more counts support this clonotype. The chain links TRBV20-1 to TRBJ1-1; D gene uncertain. The CDR3 length is 13 residues. Deletions cut 2 bases from V and 1 base from J, with 8 bases between. The germline V gene encodes CDR1 DFQATT and CDR2 SNEGSKA (reference sequence). The CDR3: CSARFRGNTEAFF. The DNA of the CDR3 is TGCAGTGCTAGATTCCGAGGGAACACTGAAGCTTTCTTT.

This clonotype was counted many times. The chain has TRBV4-2 and TRBJ2-7; TRBD1 aligns across 10 bases. The CDR3 contains 17 residues. CDR1 is LGHNA, CDR2 YNFKEQ, per germline. J lost 5 bases, V lost 1 base, and 11 bases had no gene match. In nucleotides, the CDR3 is TGTGCCAGCAGCCAAGCTTGGACAGGGGGGTTCCCCCACGAGCAGTACTTC. It yields the protein CASSQAWTGGFPHEQYF.

Regarding this clonotype: It is likely a read error: a sequence one base away is far more abundant. The chain combines TRBV5-5 with TRBJ2-7, with 7 bases lining up with TRBD1. CDR3 length: 15 amino acids. The V segment lost 7 bases and the J segment 7 bases; nucleotides outside the gene matches: 17. Germline CDR1 SGHKS, CDR2 YYEKEE (reference sequence). The CDR3 bases are TGTGCCAGCTCCCGACAGGGAAGCTCCTACAATGAGCAGTACTTC. Translation gives CASSRQGSSYNEQYF.

This clonotype was counted ten times or more. This sequence joins TRBV11-2 and TRBJ2-5; 10 bases map to TRBD1. The CDR3 sequence is 16 residues long. V lost 1 base to trimming and J lost 5 bases; unmatched junction nucleotides: 7. From germline, CDR1 is SGHAT and CDR2 FQNNGV. As DNA, the CDR3 is TGTGCCAGCAGCTTAGTGACAGGGGGCGTTGGGGAGACCCAGTACTTC. This codes for CASSLVTGGVGETQYF.

The chain links TRBV20-1 to TRBJ2-3; unclear D gene. This CDR3 is 14 amino acids long. V gave up 1 base and J gave up 4 bases, with 12 bases separating them. From germline, CDR1 is DFQATT and CDR2 SNEGSKA (reference sequence). The CDR3 DNA is TGCAGTGCTAGAGCCCTGCCTAGTTCAGATACGCAGTATTTT. It yields the protein CSARALPSSDTQYF.

This clonotype was counted at least ten times. For the CDR3, the DNA is TGTGCCAGCAAGACTAGCGGGGGCGGGAATGAGCAGTTCTTC. Amino acid sequence: CASKTSGGGNEQFF. The chain carries TRBV6-1 and TRBJ2-1; 12 bases are shared with TRBD2. CDR1 and CDR2 from the germline V gene are MNHNS and SASEGT. V lost 7 bases, J lost 7 bases, and 5 bases stayed unmatched. The CDR3 totals 14 residues.

This clonotype was detected ten times or more. The chain employs TRBV18 and TRBJ2-7, with TRBD1 identical over 10 bases. CDR1 is KGHSH and CDR2 is LQKENI in the germline V gene. CDR3 size: 16 residues. After removal of 3 bases from V and 3 bases from J, the junction contained 8 bases not matched to a gene. CDR3 coding DNA: TGTGCCAGCTCACCGCCCGGGACAGGGGTCCTCTACGAGCAGTACTTC. Its protein is CASSPPGTGVLYEQYF.

This clonotype showed up many times. The chain has TRBV3-1 and TRBJ2-7, with D perhaps assigned TRBD1 or TRBD2 (5 bases each). V shed 4 bases and J shed 0 bases, with 10 bases lying between them. CDR3 size: 14 residues. Germline loops: CDR1 LGHDT, CDR2 YNNKEL (reference sequence). This CDR3 reads CASSLSGTSYEQYF. CDR3 bases: TGTGCCAGCAGCCTTTCGGGGACCTCCTACGAGCAGTACTTC.

The chain joins TRBV3-1 to TRBJ1-5; 7 bases map to TRBD1. V dropped 0 bases and J dropped 2; count of bases not matched to a gene: 7. Germline CDR1 LGHDT, CDR2 YNNKEL (reference sequence). The CDR3 spans 17 residues. This chain's CDR3 is CASSQESGGLGNQPQHF. The CDR3 region has the DNA TGTGCCAGCAGCCAAGAGTCAGGGGGGTTGGGCAATCAGCCCCAGCATTTT.